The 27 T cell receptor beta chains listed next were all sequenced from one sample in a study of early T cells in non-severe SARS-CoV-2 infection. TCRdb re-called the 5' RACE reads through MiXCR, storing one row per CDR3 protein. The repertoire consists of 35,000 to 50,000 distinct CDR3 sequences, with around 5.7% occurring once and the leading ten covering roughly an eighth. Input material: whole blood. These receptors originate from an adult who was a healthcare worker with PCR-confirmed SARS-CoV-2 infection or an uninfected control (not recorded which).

The CDR3 coding sequence is TGTGCCAGCAGCCCGGGACAGGGTATAGATGAGCAGTTCTTC. It codes for CASSPGQGIDEQFF. V is TRBV5-4 and J is TRBJ2-1; TRBD1 agrees at 9 bases. The CDR3 is 14 amino acids. CDR1 and CDR2 from the germline V gene are SGHNT and YYREEE (reference sequence). Losses at the gene ends were 4 bases for V and 8 bases for J; bases not matched to a gene: 7. Together with reference TRBV5-4 and TRBJ2-1, the CDR3 gives the full variable domain: ETGVTQSPTHLIKTRGQQVTLRCSSQSGHNTVSWYQQALGQGPQFIFQYYREEENGRGNFPPRFSGLQFPNYSSELNVNALELDDSALYLCASSPGQGIDEQFFGPGTRLTVL.

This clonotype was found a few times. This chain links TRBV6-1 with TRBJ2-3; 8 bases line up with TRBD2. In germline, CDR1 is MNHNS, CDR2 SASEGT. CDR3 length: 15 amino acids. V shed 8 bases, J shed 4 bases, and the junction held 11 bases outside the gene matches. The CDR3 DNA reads TGTGCCAGCGACGAGGAGCGGGGGACGCCAGATACGCAGTATTTT. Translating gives CASDEERGTPDTQYF.

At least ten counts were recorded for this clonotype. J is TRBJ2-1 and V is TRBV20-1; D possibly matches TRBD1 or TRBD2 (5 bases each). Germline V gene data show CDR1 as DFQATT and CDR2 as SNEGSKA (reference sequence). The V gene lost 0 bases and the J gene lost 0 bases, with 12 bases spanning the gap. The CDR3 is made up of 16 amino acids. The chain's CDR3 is CSARDNQGRSYNEQFF. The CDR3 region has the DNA TGCAGTGCTAGAGATAATCAGGGACGCTCCTACAATGAGCAGTTCTTC.

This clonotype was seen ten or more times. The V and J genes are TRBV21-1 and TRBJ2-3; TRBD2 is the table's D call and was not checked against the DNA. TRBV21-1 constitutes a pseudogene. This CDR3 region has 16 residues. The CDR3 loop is CASSKGGPAAPDTQYF. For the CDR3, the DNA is TGTGCCAGCAGCAAAGGAGGACCCGCCGCTCCAGATACGCAGTATTTT.

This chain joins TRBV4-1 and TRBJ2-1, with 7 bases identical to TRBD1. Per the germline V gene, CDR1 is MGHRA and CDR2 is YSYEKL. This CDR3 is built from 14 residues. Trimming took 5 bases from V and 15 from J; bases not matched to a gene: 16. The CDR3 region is CASSSRDSQLIRFF. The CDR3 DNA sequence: TGCGCCAGCAGCTCCAGGGACAGCCAGTTGATTCGGTTCTTC.

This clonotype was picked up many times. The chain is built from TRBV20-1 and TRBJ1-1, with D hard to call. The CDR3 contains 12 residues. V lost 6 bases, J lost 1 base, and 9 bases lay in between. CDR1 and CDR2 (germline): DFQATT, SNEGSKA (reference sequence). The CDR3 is CSAVVQNTEAFF. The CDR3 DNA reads TGCAGTGCAGTTGTACAGAACACTGAAGCTTTCTTT.

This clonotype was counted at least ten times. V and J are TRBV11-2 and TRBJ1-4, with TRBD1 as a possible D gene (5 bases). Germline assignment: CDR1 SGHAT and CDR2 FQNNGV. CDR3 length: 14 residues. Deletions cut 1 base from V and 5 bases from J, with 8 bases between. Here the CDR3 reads CASSLVGANEKLFF. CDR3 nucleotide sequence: TGTGCCAGCAGCTTAGTAGGGGCAAATGAAAAACTGTTTTTT.

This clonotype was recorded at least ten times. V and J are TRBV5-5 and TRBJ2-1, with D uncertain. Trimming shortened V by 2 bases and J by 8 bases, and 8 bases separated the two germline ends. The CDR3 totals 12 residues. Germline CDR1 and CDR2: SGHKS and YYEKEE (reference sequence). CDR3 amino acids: CASSFPSYEQFF. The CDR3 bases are TGTGCCAGCAGCTTCCCTTCCTATGAGCAGTTCTTC.

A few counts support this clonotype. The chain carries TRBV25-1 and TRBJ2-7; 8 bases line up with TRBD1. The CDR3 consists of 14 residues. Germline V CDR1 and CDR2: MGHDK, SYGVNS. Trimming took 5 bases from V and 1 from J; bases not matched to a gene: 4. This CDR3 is CASSRTGLSYEQYF. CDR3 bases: TGTGCCAGCAGTAGGACAGGGTTGTCCTACGAGCAGTACTTC.

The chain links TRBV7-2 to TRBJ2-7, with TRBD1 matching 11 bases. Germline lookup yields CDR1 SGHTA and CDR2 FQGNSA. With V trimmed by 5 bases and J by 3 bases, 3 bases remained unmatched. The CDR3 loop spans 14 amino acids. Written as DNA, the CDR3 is TGTGCCAGCAGCGATGGGACAGGGGGCTACGAGCAGTACTTC. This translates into CASSDGTGGYEQYF. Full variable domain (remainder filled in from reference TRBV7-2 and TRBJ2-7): GAGVSQSPSNKVTEKGKDVELRCDPISGHTALYWYRQSLGQGLEFLIYFQGNSAPDKSGLPSDRFSAERTGGSVSTLTIQRTQQEDSAVYLCASSDGTGGYEQYFGPGTRLTVT.

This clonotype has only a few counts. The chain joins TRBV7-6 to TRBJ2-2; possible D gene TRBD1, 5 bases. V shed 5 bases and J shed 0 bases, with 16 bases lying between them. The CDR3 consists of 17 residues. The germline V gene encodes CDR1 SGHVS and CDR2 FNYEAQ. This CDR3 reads CASSPTLGHSNTGELFF. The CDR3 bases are TGTGCCAGCAGCCCGACCCTCGGACACTCGAACACCGGGGAGCTGTTTTTT. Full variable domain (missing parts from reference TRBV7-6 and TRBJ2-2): GAGVSQSPRYKVTKRGQDVALRCDPISGHVSLYWYRQALGQGPEFLTYFNYEAQQDKSGLPNDRFSAERPEGSISTLTIQRTEQRDSAMYRCASSPTLGHSNTGELFFGEGSRLTVL.

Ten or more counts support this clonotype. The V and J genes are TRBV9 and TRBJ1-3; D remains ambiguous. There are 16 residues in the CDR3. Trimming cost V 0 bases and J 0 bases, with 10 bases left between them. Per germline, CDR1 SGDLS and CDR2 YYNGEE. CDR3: CASSVAAGSSGNTIYF. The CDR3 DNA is TGTGCCAGCAGCGTAGCGGCGGGGAGCTCTGGAAACACCATATATTTT. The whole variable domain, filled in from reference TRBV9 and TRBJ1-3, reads DSGVTQTPKHLITATGQRVTLRCSPRSGDLSVYWYQQSLDQGLQFLIQYYNGEERAKGNILERFSAQQFPDLHSELNLSSLELGDSALYFCASSVAAGSSGNTIYFGEGSWLTVV.

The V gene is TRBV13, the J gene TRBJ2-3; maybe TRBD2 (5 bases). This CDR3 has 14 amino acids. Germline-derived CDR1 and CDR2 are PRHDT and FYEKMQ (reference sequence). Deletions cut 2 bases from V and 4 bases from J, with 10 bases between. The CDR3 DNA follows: TGTGCCAGCAGCTTATTCGGGGTCCCAGATACGCAGTATTTT. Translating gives CASSLFGVPDTQYF.

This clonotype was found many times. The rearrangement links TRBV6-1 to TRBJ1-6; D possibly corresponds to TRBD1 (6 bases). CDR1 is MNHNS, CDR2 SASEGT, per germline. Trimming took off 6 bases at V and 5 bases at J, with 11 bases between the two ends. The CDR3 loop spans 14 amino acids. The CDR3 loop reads CASRRQANNSPLHF. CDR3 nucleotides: TGTGCCAGCAGAAGACAGGCTAATAATTCACCCCTCCACTTT.

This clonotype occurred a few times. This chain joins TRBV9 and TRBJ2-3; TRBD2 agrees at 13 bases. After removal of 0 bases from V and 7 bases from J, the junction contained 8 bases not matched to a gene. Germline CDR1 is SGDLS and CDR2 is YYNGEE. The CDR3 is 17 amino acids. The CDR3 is CASSVEPGTSGVNTQYF. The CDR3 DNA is TGTGCCAGCAGCGTAGAACCCGGGACTAGCGGGGTGAATACGCAGTATTTT.

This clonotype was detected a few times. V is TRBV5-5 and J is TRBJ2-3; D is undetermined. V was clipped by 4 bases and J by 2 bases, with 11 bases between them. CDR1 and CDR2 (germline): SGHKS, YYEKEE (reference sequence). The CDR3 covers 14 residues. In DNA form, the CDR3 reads TGTGCCAGCAGCGGACCTATATCCACAGATACGCAGTATTTT. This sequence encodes CASSGPISTDTQYF.

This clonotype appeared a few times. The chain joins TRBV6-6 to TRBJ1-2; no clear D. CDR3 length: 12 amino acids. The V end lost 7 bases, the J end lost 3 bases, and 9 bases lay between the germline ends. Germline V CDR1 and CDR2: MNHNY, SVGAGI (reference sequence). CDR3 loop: CASTATDYGYTF. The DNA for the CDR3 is TGTGCCAGCACCGCGACGGACTATGGCTACACCTTC.

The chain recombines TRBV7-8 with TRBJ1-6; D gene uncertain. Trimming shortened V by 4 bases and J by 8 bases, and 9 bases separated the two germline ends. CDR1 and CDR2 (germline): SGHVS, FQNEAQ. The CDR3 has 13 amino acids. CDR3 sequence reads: CASSSSKDSPLHF. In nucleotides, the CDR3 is TGTGCCAGCAGCTCGAGTAAGGATTCACCCCTCCACTTT. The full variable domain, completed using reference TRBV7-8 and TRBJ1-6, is GAGVSQSPRYKVAKRGQDVALRCDPISGHVSLFWYQQALGQGPEFLTYFQNEAQLDKSGLPSDRFFAERPEGSVSTLKIQRTQQEDSAVYLCASSSSKDSPLHFGNGTRLTVT.

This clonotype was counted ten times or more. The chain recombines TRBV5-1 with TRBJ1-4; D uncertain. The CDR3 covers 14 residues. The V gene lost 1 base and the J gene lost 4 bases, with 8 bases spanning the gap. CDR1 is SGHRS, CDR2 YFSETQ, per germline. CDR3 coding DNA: TGCGCCAGCAGCTTGATGTACCTTAATGAAAAACTGTTTTTT. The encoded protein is CASSLMYLNEKLFF.

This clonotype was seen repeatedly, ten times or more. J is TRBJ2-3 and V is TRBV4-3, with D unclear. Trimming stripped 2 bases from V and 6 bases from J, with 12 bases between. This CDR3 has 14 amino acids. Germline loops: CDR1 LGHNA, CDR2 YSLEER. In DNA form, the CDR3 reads TGCGCCAGCAGCCAAAGTATCTTTGGGGATACGCAGTATTTT. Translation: CASSQSIFGDTQYF.

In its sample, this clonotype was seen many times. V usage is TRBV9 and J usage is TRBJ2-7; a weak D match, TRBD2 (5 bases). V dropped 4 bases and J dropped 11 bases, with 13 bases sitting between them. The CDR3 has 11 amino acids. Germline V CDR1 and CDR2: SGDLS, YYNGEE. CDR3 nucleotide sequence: TGTGCCAGCAGCCCGACCGGGATGGAGTACTTC. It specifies CASSPTGMEYF.

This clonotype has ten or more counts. The DNA for the CDR3 is TGTGCCAGCAGTTACACCCTAAGTGGGCAGCCCCAGCATTTT. This codes for CASSYTLSGQPQHF. V usage is TRBV6-5 and J usage is TRBJ1-5, with no clear D. The germline V gene encodes CDR1 MNHEY and CDR2 SVGAGI. The CDR3 sequence is 14 residues long. V was clipped by 2 bases and J by 7 bases, with 12 bases between them.

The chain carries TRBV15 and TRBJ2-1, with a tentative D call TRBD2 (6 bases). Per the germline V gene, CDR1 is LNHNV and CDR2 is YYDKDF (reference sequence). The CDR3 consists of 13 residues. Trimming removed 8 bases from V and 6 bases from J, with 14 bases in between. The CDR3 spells CATAGGGRNEQFF. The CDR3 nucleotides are TGTGCCACCGCCGGCGGAGGGCGCAATGAGCAGTTCTTC.

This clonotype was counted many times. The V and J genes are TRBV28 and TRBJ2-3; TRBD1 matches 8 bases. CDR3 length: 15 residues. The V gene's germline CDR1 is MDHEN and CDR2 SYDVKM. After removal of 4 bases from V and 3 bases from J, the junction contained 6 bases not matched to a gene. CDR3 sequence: CASSSQDRVTDTQYF. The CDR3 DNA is TGTGCCAGCAGTTCACAGGACAGGGTAACAGATACGCAGTATTTT.

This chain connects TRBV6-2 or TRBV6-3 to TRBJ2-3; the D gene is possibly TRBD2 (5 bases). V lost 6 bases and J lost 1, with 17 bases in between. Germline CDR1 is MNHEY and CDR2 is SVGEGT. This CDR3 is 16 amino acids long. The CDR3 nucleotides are TGTGCCAGCAGCCCCGGACTCCACCGGGGCACAGATACGCAGTATTTT. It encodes CASSPGLHRGTDTQYF.

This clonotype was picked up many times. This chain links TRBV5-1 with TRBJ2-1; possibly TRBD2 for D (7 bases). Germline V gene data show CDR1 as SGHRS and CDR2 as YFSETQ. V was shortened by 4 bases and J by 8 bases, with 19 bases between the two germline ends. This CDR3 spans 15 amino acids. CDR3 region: CASSRGALRVDEQFF. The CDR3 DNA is TGCGCCAGCAGCCGGGGGGCTCTGAGAGTCGATGAGCAGTTCTTC.

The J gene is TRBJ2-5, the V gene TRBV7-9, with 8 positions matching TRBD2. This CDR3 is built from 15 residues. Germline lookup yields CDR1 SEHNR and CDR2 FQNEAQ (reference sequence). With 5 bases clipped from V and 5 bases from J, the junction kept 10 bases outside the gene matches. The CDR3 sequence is CASSPVSGGLETQYF. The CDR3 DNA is TGTGCCAGCAGCCCAGTCAGCGGGGGATTGGAGACCCAGTACTTC.